These 23 T cell receptor beta chains were all obtained from the same sample, sequenced in a study of human versus mouse CDR3 diversity and MHC coevolution. The method was immunoSEQ multiplex PCR; TCRdb's version includes in-frame clones alone and lacks a portion of them. The data hold around 74,000 clones, with roughly 92% observed a single time. Sequenced material: naive CD4+ T cells from blood. The subset: CD45RO-negative CD62L-positive naive CD4 T cells. Source of these receptors: a person aged 30 to 69 in good health.

V is TRBV25-1 and J is TRBJ1-1, with 8 positions matching TRBD1. V was clipped by 4 bases and J by 0 bases; unmatched bases: 7. This CDR3 is 16 amino acids long. CDR1 is MGHDK and CDR2 is SYGVNS in the germline V gene. The chain's CDR3 is CASSVNWDRLNTEAFF. The CDR3 bases are TGTGCCAGCAGTGTCAACTGGGACAGGTTGAACACTGAAGCTTTCTTT.

The V call is TRBV6-1, the J call TRBJ1-1; 8 bases are a match to TRBD1. Germline assignment: CDR1 MNHNS and CDR2 SASEGT. V trimming: 7 bases; J trimming: 4 bases; junction bases outside the gene matches: 8. CDR3 length equals 14 residues. CDR3 bases: TGTGCCAGCACCCTGGCTACAGGGGGCACTGAAGCTTTCTTT. It codes for CASTLATGGTEAFF.

The V and J genes are TRBV4-1 and TRBJ1-4; TRBD1 matches at 7 bases. The germline V gene has CDR1 MGHRA and CDR2 YSYEKL. V dropped 8 bases and J dropped 2; count of bases not matched to a gene: 11. This CDR3 spans 16 amino acids. CDR3 sequence: CASRQRQGPTNEKLFF. The DNA for the CDR3 is TGCGCCAGCCGACAGCGACAGGGCCCCACTAATGAAAAACTGTTTTTT.

The V gene is TRBV6-1, the J gene TRBJ2-1, with 12 nucleotides matching TRBD2. Per germline, CDR1 MNHNS and CDR2 SASEGT. This CDR3 contains 13 residues. V was clipped by 6 bases and J by 12 bases; unmatched bases: 6. The CDR3: CASRASGGAWQFF. The CDR3 DNA is TGTGCCAGCAGGGCTAGCGGGGGGGCATGGCAGTTCTTC.

The CDR3 here is CASSISQGGVGNIQYF. CDR3 bases: TGTGCCAGTAGTATCTCACAGGGGGGCGTAGGAAACATTCAGTACTTC. The rearrangement joins TRBV19 to TRBJ2-4; 8 bases map to TRBD1. The J segment lost 6 bases and the V segment lost 3 bases, leaving 10 bases of the junction unmatched. CDR3 length: 16 amino acids. CDR1 is LNHDA and CDR2 is SQIVND in the germline V gene (reference sequence).

The J gene is TRBJ1-1, the V gene TRBV30; D is ambiguous. The CDR3 is 13 residues long. The V end lost 5 bases, the J end lost 0 bases, and 10 bases lay between the germline ends. Germline values: CDR1 GTSNPN, CDR2 SVGIG (reference sequence). The CDR3 loop reads CAWERGMNTEAFF. The CDR3 region has the DNA TGTGCCTGGGAACGGGGAATGAACACTGAAGCTTTCTTT.

The rearrangement joins TRBV5-1 to TRBJ2-2; TRBD1 matches at 7 bases. V shed 4 bases, J shed 1 base, and the junction held 7 bases outside the gene matches. Germline-derived CDR1 and CDR2 are SGHRS and YFSETQ. The CDR3 loop spans 16 amino acids. CDR3 region: CASSRTGTENTGELFF. DNA for the CDR3: TGCGCCAGCAGCAGAACCGGGACAGAGAACACCGGGGAGCTGTTTTTT.

This clone came up a few times. This sequence joins TRBV28 and TRBJ1-2, with 9 positions matching TRBD1. This CDR3 has 14 amino acids. V was clipped by 6 bases and J by 7 bases; unmatched bases: 9. Germline V CDR1 and CDR2: MDHEN, SYDVKM. CDR3 loop: CASRPTGGALGYTF. In nucleotides, the CDR3 is TGTGCCAGCAGGCCTACAGGGGGCGCTCTTGGCTACACCTTC.

As concerns this clone: Within the sample, other DNA sequences also encode this same CDR3. V is TRBV18 and J is TRBJ1-5; tentative D call: TRBD1 (5 bases). Per the germline V gene, CDR1 is KGHSH and CDR2 is LQKENI. Trimming pared 2 bases from V and 2 bases from J, leaving 13 bases between. The CDR3 spans 16 residues. This chain's CDR3 is CASSPSPGGGNQPQHF. CDR3 sequence (DNA): TGTGCCAGCTCACCATCTCCGGGGGGGGGCAATCAGCCCCAGCATTTT. The complete variable domain, with remaining parts taken from reference TRBV18 and TRBJ1-5, reads NAGVMQNPRHLVRRRGQEARLRCSPMKGHSHVYWYRQLPEEGLKFMVYLQKENIIDESGMPKERFSAEFPKEGPSILRIQQVVRGDSAAYFCASSPSPGGGNQPQHFGDGTRLSIL.

This chain joins TRBV28 and TRBJ2-3; 9 bases map to TRBD2. In germline, CDR1 is MDHEN, CDR2 SYDVKM. Losses at the gene ends were 5 bases for V and 4 bases for J; bases not matched to a gene: 13. The CDR3 sequence is 17 residues long. The CDR3 loop reads CASSGAWGGGAPDTQYF. The CDR3 nucleotides are TGTGCCAGCAGTGGGGCCTGGGGCGGGGGGGCCCCAGATACGCAGTATTTT.

The chain combines TRBV18 with TRBJ1-2; 9 bases fit TRBD1. V lost 1 base, J lost 6 bases, and 9 bases stayed unmatched. This CDR3 spans 16 amino acids. Germline CDR1 reads KGHSH; CDR2 reads LQKENI. The chain's CDR3 is CASSPLITGGADGYTF. The CDR3 bases are TGTGCCAGCTCACCACTCATCACAGGGGGCGCGGATGGCTACACCTTC.

The chain combines TRBV4-2 with TRBJ2-7, with 9 positions matching TRBD1. The CDR3 extends over 15 amino acids. V was clipped by 2 bases and J by 4 bases; unmatched bases: 6. Per the germline V gene, CDR1 is LGHNA and CDR2 is YNFKEQ. This CDR3 is CASSQPGQGNYEQYF. Here the CDR3 DNA reads TGTGCCAGCAGCCAACCGGGACAGGGTAATTACGAGCAGTACTTC.

The chain couples TRBV5-4 to TRBJ2-5; 8 bases line up with TRBD2. Germline CDR1 and CDR2: SGHNT and YYREEE (reference sequence). The CDR3 totals 16 residues. After removal of 0 bases from V and 3 bases from J, the junction contained 7 bases not matched to a gene. In DNA, the CDR3 is TGTGCCAGCAGCTTGGTTTGGGCGGGAGGCGAAGAGACCCAGTACTTC. This codes for CASSLVWAGGEETQYF.

The chain is built from TRBV6-1 and TRBJ2-5; 13 bases align to TRBD2. Germline CDR1 and CDR2: MNHNS and SASEGT. This CDR3 has 15 residues. V gave up 6 bases and J gave up 5 bases; unmatched junction bases: 6. The CDR3: CASSWGLAGIETQYF. The CDR3 DNA reads as TGTGCCAGCAGCTGGGGACTAGCGGGAATTGAGACCCAGTACTTC.

The chain couples TRBV27 to TRBJ1-4; the match to TRBD1 covers 7 bases. Trimming at V came to 5 bases and at J to 8 bases, leaving 20 bases not matched to a gene. The CDR3 sequence is 18 residues long. CDR1 and CDR2 from the germline V gene are MNHEY and SMNVEV (reference sequence). The CDR3 here is CASSAPRPTGSGYEKLFF. The CDR3 bases are TGTGCCAGCAGTGCCCCACGACCGACAGGGTCGGGTTACGAAAAACTGTTTTTT.

The chain uses TRBV7-9 and TRBJ1-4; D is perhaps TRBD1 (6 bases). Germline lookup yields CDR1 SEHNR and CDR2 FQNEAQ (reference sequence). The CDR3 extends over 14 amino acids. With 6 bases removed from V and 3 bases from J, the gap between germline ends came to 11 bases. This CDR3 reads CASRSQGANEKLFF. The CDR3 nucleotides read TGTGCCAGCAGGTCACAGGGAGCTAATGAAAAACTGTTTTTT. The full variable domain, rest sourced from reference TRBV7-9 and TRBJ1-4, is DTGVSQNPRHKITKRGQNVTFRCDPISEHNRLYWYRQTLGQGPEFLTYFQNEAQLEKSRLLSDRFSAERPKGSFSTLEIQRTEQGDSAMYLCASRSQGANEKLFFGSGTQLSVL.

V and J are TRBV29-1 and TRBJ1-1; D is unresolved. The germline V gene encodes CDR1 SQVTM and CDR2 ANQGSEA. CDR3 length: 12 residues. The V end lost 3 bases, the J end lost 7 bases, and 12 bases lay between the germline ends. CDR3 loop: CSVELNLGEAFF. CDR3 nucleotides: TGCAGCGTTGAGCTCAATCTAGGTGAAGCTTTCTTT. The complete variable domain, with remaining parts taken from reference TRBV29-1 and TRBJ1-1, reads SAVISQKPSRDICQRGTSLTIQCQVDSQVTMMFWYRQQPGQSLTLIATANQGSEATYESGFVIDKFPISRPNLTFSTLTVSNMSPEDSSIYLCSVELNLGEAFFGQGTRLTVV.

V and J are TRBV9 and TRBJ2-3; TRBD2 matches at 7 bases. Trimming cost V 0 bases and J 3 bases; bases outside gene matches: 7. Germline CDR1 and CDR2: SGDLS and YYNGEE. The CDR3 sequence is 16 residues long. CDR3 in DNA: TGTGCCAGCAGCGTAGGGGACGGGGGGTGGACAGATACGCAGTATTTT. The encoded protein is CASSVGDGGWTDTQYF. Drawing the rest from reference TRBV9 and TRBJ2-3, the complete variable domain is DSGVTQTPKHLITATGQRVTLRCSPRSGDLSVYWYQQSLDQGLQFLIQYYNGEERAKGNILERFSAQQFPDLHSELNLSSLELGDSALYFCASSVGDGGWTDTQYFGPGTRLTVL.

The chain employs TRBV6-5 and TRBJ2-3, with TRBD2 as a possible D gene (6 bases). CDR3 length: 13 residues. Trimming shortened V by 7 bases and J by 0 bases, and 8 bases separated the two germline ends. The germline gives CDR1 MNHEY, CDR2 SVGAGI. The CDR3, as DNA: TGTGCCAGCAAACGGGAGAGCACAGATACGCAGTATTTT. Its translation: CASKRESTDTQYF.

This clone appeared a few times. The rearrangement uses TRBV28 and TRBJ1-4; a possible D gene is TRBD1 (5 bases). Trimming took 2 bases from V and 0 from J, leaving 7 bases between them. This CDR3 contains 15 residues. Germline assignment: CDR1 MDHEN and CDR2 SYDVKM. CDR3 sequence reads: CASSLQGTTNEKLFF. CDR3 nucleotides: TGTGCCAGCAGTTTACAGGGAACAACTAATGAAAAACTGTTTTTT.

The V gene is TRBV5-1, the J gene TRBJ2-1; 8 nucleotides agree with TRBD2. J gave up 9 bases and V 4 bases, and 6 bases lay outside the gene matches. Germline values: CDR1 SGHRS, CDR2 YFSETQ. The CDR3 has 13 amino acids. The CDR3 sequence is CASSVGLAAEQFF. The CDR3 nucleotides read TGCGCCAGCAGCGTCGGACTAGCTGCTGAGCAGTTCTTC.

V usage is TRBV28 and J usage is TRBJ1-2; D is unresolved. Trimming took 8 bases from V and 1 from J, leaving 17 bases between them. Germline assignment: CDR1 MDHEN and CDR2 SYDVKM. The CDR3 spans 15 residues. This CDR3 reads CASCLAGLYNYGYTF. The CDR3 region has the DNA TGTGCCAGCTGCTTGGCGGGCCTTTATAACTATGGCTACACCTTC.

The rearrangement joins TRBV28 to TRBJ2-5; 9 nucleotides match TRBD1. The closer fit of TRBJ2-7 to the DNA end suggests the J call may be wrong. Germline assignment: CDR1 MDHEN and CDR2 SYDVKM. The CDR3 extends over 14 amino acids. CDR3 sequence reads: CASLPGTGLHEQYF. CDR3 sequence (DNA): TGTGCCAGCCTACCAGGGACAGGGCTCCACGAGCAGTACTTC.